Presented here are 20 T cell receptor beta chains from one specimen sequenced in a study of spatial heterogeneity in lung cancer. Findings and caveats of the study: Within tumors, counts of expanded alpha and beta TCRs tracked tumor mutation counts.

These receptors are not linked to any known antigen. TCRdb reanalysed the 5' RACE reads using MiXCR and keeps one entry per CDR3 protein. The sample carries 15,000 to 20,000 distinct CDR3 sequences, under 7% recorded once. Time point of the sample: sample taken at primary tumor resection. The sequences come from lung tumor tissue, collected at surgery. The receptors were gathered from a female donor with early-stage non-small cell lung cancer.

This clonotype has at least ten counts. The chain joins TRBV11-2 to TRBJ2-7; D is tentatively TRBD1 or TRBD2 (5 bases each). Trimming left V 1 base short and J 0 bases short, with 10 bases between. Germline CDR1 reads SGHAT; CDR2 reads FQNNGV. The CDR3 runs 15 residues. The CDR3, as DNA: TGTGCCAGCAGCTTAGTACGGGACGGCTCCTACGAGCAGTACTTC. The encoded protein is CASSLVRDGSYEQYF.

This clonotype was detected many times. The chain uses TRBV12-3 or TRBV12-4 and TRBJ2-7; TRBD2 matches 8 bases. CDR3 length equals 14 residues. V gave up 2 bases and J gave up 6 bases; unmatched junction bases: 6. The chain's CDR3 is CASSLRAGVGEQYF. For the CDR3, the DNA is TGTGCCAGCAGTTTAAGAGCGGGAGTCGGCGAGCAGTACTTC.

This clonotype is categorized as medium-sized. Here the CDR3 reads CASGGGTEAFF. CDR3 coding DNA: TGTGCCAGCGGTGGGGGCACTGAAGCTTTCTTT. This chain joins TRBV28 and TRBJ1-1; TRBD1 is a possible D gene (5 bases). The CDR3 extends over 11 amino acids. Germline CDR1 MDHEN, CDR2 SYDVKM. Trimming removed 8 bases at V and 4 bases at J, with 8 bases between.

This clonotype showed up many times. This sequence joins TRBV7-2 and TRBJ2-1; 9 bases are a match to TRBD2. V lost 5 bases and J lost 8; bases outside the gene matches: 7. The CDR3 is 14 residues long. Per germline, CDR1 SGHTA and CDR2 FQGNSA. The CDR3 sequence is CASSRSGGPDEQFF. In DNA, the CDR3 is TGTGCCAGCAGCCGAAGCGGGGGGCCCGATGAGCAGTTCTTC. The whole variable domain, remainder taken from reference TRBV7-2 and TRBJ2-1, is GAGVSQSPSNKVTEKGKDVELRCDPISGHTALYWYRQSLGQGLEFLIYFQGNSAPDKSGLPSDRFSAERTGGSVSTLTIQRTQQEDSAVYLCASSRSGGPDEQFFGPGTRLTVL.

This clonotype occurred many times. V is TRBV28 and J is TRBJ1-1; TRBD1 aligns across 12 bases. The V gene's germline CDR1 is MDHEN and CDR2 SYDVKM. CDR3 length equals 16 residues. V dropped 2 bases and J dropped 5; count of bases not matched to a gene: 6. The CDR3 is CASSLVGQGARTEAFF. The DNA for the CDR3 is TGTGCCAGCAGTTTAGTGGGACAGGGGGCTCGAACTGAAGCTTTCTTT.

Many counts were recorded for this clonotype. The gene calls are TRBV12-3 or TRBV12-4 and TRBJ1-1; D perhaps matches TRBD1 (6 bases). The V end lost 8 bases, the J end lost 9 bases, and 16 bases lay between the germline ends. There are 12 residues in the CDR3. The CDR3 nucleotides read TGTGCCAGCCGGGAGGGGGAGGGGAAAGCTTTCTTT. It yields the protein CASREGEGKAFF.

This clonotype was seen many times. This chain joins TRBV4-3 and TRBJ1-2, with TRBD1 as a possible D gene (5 bases). Germline lookup yields CDR1 LGHNA and CDR2 YSLEER. CDR3 size: 14 residues. V dropped 0 bases and J dropped 6 bases, with 11 bases sitting between them. The CDR3 coding sequence is TGCGCCAGCAGCCAAGATGACAGCTTCAATGGCTACACCTTC. Residues: CASSQDDSFNGYTF.

In this sample, this clonotype turned up many times. CDR3 sequence (DNA): TGTGCCAGCGGATCGGGGTTCCACGAGCAGTACTTC. It encodes CASGSGFHEQYF. The gene calls are TRBV6-1 and TRBJ2-7, with a tentative D call TRBD2 (5 bases). V gave up 8 bases and J gave up 5 bases, with 13 bases separating them. The CDR3 spans 12 residues. Germline assignment: CDR1 MNHNS and CDR2 SASEGT.

By proportion, this clonotype is medium-sized. The chain has TRBV30 and TRBJ1-1, with a weak D call TRBD1 (5 bases). This CDR3 is built from 13 residues. CDR1 is GTSNPN, CDR2 SVGIG, per germline (reference sequence). V was clipped by 5 bases and J by 0 bases, with 10 bases between them. The CDR3 loop reads CAWASTVNTEAFF. CDR3 nucleotides: TGTGCCTGGGCGTCGACAGTGAACACTGAAGCTTTCTTT.

This clonotype was seen many times. The V gene is TRBV6-5, the J gene TRBJ2-5, with D unresolved. CDR1 and CDR2 from the germline V gene are MNHEY and SVGAGI. V lost 2 bases, J lost 9 bases, and 19 bases lay in between. The CDR3 runs 15 residues. The CDR3 nucleotides read TGTGCCAGCAGTTACCGTCGGAACTCGCCCCATTCCCAGTACTTC. Translating gives CASSYRRNSPHSQYF.

CDR3 in DNA: TGTGCCAGCATCGAAGCGGTCCATGGTACGCAGTATTTT. Translating it yields CASIEAVHGTQYF. The V gene is TRBV6-5, the J gene TRBJ2-3, with a weak D call TRBD2 (5 bases). The V gene's germline CDR1 is MNHEY and CDR2 SVGAGI. Between the trimmed V and J ends, which lost 7 bases and 8 bases, there was a span of 16 bases. This CDR3 is built from 13 residues.

This clonotype was seen many times. The chain joins TRBV7-2 to TRBJ2-7; D unresolved. Looked up from germline, CDR1 is SGHTA and CDR2 is FQGNSA. The CDR3 loop spans 13 amino acids. V lost 0 bases, J lost 7 bases, and 10 bases lay in between. The DNA for the CDR3 is TGTGCCAGCAGCTTAGCGCGAGTCGGAGAGCAGTACTTC. This gives the protein CASSLARVGEQYF. The complete variable domain, with remaining parts taken from reference TRBV7-2 and TRBJ2-7, reads GAGVSQSPSNKVTEKGKDVELRCDPISGHTALYWYRQSLGQGLEFLIYFQGNSAPDKSGLPSDRFSAERTGGSVSTLTIQRTQQEDSAVYLCASSLARVGEQYFGPGTRLTVT.

This clonotype came up many times. The rearrangement uses TRBV18 and TRBJ1-3; D ambiguous. Germline V gives CDR1 KGHSH, CDR2 LQKENI. V gave up 2 bases and J gave up 0 bases, with 8 bases separating them. This CDR3 has 15 amino acids. The chain's CDR3 is CASSPGLNSGNTIYF. The CDR3 coding sequence is TGTGCCAGCTCACCAGGACTGAACTCTGGAAACACCATATATTTT.

This clonotype was counted at least ten times. This chain joins TRBV7-2 and TRBJ1-5; D not resolved. The germline V gene encodes CDR1 SGHTA and CDR2 FQGNSA. V shed 6 bases and J shed 3 bases, with 12 bases lying between them. CDR3 size: 14 residues. The CDR3 bases are TGTGCCAGCAGTCTAGGACGGATCAATCAGCCCCAGCATTTT. This sequence encodes CASSLGRINQPQHF.

This clonotype has only a few counts. At one of its ends the junction is not consistent with the germline gene, which may arise from a read error. The V call is TRBV7-2, the J call TRBJ1-5, with a possible D match to TRBD1 (5 bases). This CDR3 comprises 16 residues. Germline assignment: CDR1 SGHTA and CDR2 FQGNSA. The CDR3 DNA reads TGCGCCAGCAGTCTCCAGGGCCCGGGGATGGGTCAGCCCCAGCATTTT. This gives the protein CASSLQGPGMGQPQHF.

The J gene is TRBJ2-7, the V gene TRBV7-2; the match to TRBD2 covers 9 bases. V trimming: 4 bases; J trimming: 4 bases; junction bases outside the gene matches: 8. Germline-derived CDR1 and CDR2 are SGHTA and FQGNSA. The CDR3 length is 15 residues. The CDR3 sequence is CASSSSGRPIYEQYF. DNA of the CDR3: TGTGCCAGCAGCTCCAGCGGGAGGCCTATTTACGAGCAGTACTTC.

Many counts were recorded for this clonotype. The chain is built from TRBV28 and TRBJ2-3; D uncertain. This CDR3 contains 14 residues. Germline V gene data show CDR1 as MDHEN and CDR2 as SYDVKM. Between the trimmed V and J ends, which lost 2 bases and 3 bases, there was a span of 9 bases. The CDR3 nucleotides are TGTGCCAGCAGTTTACCAGGCCCAACAGATACGCAGTATTTT. It codes for CASSLPGPTDTQYF.

This chain links TRBV12-3 or TRBV12-4 with TRBJ1-2; weak D call: TRBD1 (6 bases). Trimming pared 3 bases from V and 6 bases from J, leaving 11 bases between. The CDR3 covers 13 residues. DNA of the CDR3: TGTGCCAGCAGTTTCACTACAGGGAATGGCTACACCTTC. It translates to CASSFTTGNGYTF.

This clonotype has only a few counts. The chain links TRBV5-4 to TRBJ2-5; the D is unclear. The CDR3 runs to 11 residues. The V gene lost 2 bases and the J gene lost 4 bases, with 3 bases spanning the gap. Germline-derived CDR1 and CDR2 are SGHNT and YYREEE (reference sequence). The DNA of the CDR3 is TGTGCCAGCAGCTTAAGAGAGACCCAGTACTTC. Its translation: CASSLRETQYF.

This clonotype was seen ten or more times. V usage is TRBV7-2 and J usage is TRBJ2-3; TRBD2 matches 12 bases. The V gene's germline CDR1 is SGHTA and CDR2 FQGNSA. There are 16 residues in the CDR3. Unmatched junction bases numbered 9, after V lost 5 bases and J lost 6 bases. The CDR3 is CASSTTSGSGSDTQYF. The CDR3 region has the DNA TGTGCCAGCAGCACGACTAGCGGGAGTGGTTCGGATACGCAGTATTTT.